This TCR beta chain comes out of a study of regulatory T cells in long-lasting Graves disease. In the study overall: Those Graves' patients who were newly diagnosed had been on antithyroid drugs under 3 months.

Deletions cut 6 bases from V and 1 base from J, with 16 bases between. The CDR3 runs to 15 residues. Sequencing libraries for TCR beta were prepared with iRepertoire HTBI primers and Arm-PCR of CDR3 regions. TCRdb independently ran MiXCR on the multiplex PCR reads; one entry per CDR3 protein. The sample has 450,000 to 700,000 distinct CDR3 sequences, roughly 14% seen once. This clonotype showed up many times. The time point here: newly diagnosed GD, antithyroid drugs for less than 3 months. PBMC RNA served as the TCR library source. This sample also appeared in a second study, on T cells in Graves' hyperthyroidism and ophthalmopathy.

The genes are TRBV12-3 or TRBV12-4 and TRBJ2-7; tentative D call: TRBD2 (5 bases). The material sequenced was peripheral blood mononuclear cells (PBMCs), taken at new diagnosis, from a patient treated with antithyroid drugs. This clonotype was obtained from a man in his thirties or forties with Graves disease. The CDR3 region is CASRAEASISYEQYF. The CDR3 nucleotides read TGTGCCAGCAGGGCGGAGGCTAGCATATCCTACGAGCAGTACTTC.